Shown below are 7 T cell receptor beta chains from a single sample sequenced in a study of cytomegalovirus exposure and HLA in healthy donors. Primers included in the PCR were 60 Vbeta and 13 Jbeta primers. Only in-frame clones appear in the TCRdb table, and some are missing; sequencing was by immunoSEQ multiplex PCR. The table shows approximately 110,000 clones, with approximately 78% occurring only once. The source material was PBMCs. The receptors were sampled from a woman aged 40 to 49 in good health and CMV-seropositive.

V gene TRBV7-6 combines with J gene TRBJ2-7, with D possibly being TRBD2 (6 bases). The CDR3 is 18 residues long. Germline CDR1 SGHVS, CDR2 FNYEAQ. The V and J ends lost 5 bases and 0 bases respectively, with 23 bases between them. The CDR3 protein is CASSPVVAGSVSSYEQYF. The CDR3, as DNA: TGTGCCAGCAGCCCGGTGGTTGCGGGGAGTGTGAGCTCCTACGAGCAGTACTTC.

The genes are TRBV6-5 and TRBJ1-2; D not certain. Trimming pared 10 bases from V and 2 bases from J, leaving 11 bases between. Germline V gene lookup returns CDR1 MNHEY and CDR2 SVGAGI. The CDR3 loop spans 12 amino acids. The CDR3 DNA reads TGTGCCATAGGAGGTTCGAACTATGGCTACACCTTC. It is translated as CAIGGSNYGYTF.

This clone was seen once. The rearrangement uses TRBV6-5 and TRBJ2-4; 9 nucleotides agree with TRBD1. J lost 9 bases, V lost 5 bases, and 5 bases had no gene match. CDR3 size: 13 residues. Germline V gives CDR1 MNHEY, CDR2 SVGAGI. CDR3 loop: CASSVGQGTIQYF. The CDR3 coding sequence is TGTGCCAGCAGTGTAGGACAGGGGACCATTCAGTACTTC.

This rearrangement joins TRBV11-2 to TRBJ2-7; possibly TRBD1 for D (5 bases). V gave up 5 bases and J gave up 5 bases, with 22 bases separating them. CDR1 is SGHAT, CDR2 FQNNGV, per germline. CDR3 length: 16 amino acids. The CDR3 is CASSDTTARITDEQYF. The CDR3 DNA sequence: TGTGCCAGCAGCGACACGACAGCTAGAATTACGGACGAGCAGTACTTC.

This chain links TRBV2 with TRBJ1-3, with D possibly TRBD1 on 6 matching bases. V was shortened by 7 bases and J by 0 bases, with 19 bases between the two germline ends. The CDR3 has 17 residues. Germline CDR1 is SNHLY and CDR2 is FYNNEI. CDR3 nucleotide sequence: TGTGCCAGCAAACTCTCGGGGGGGCCTAGCTCTGGAAACACCATATATTTT. Amino acid sequence: CASKLSGGPSSGNTIYF.

The gene calls are TRBV12-5 and TRBJ1-5; maybe TRBD1 (6 bases). With 7 bases removed from V and 2 bases from J, the gap between germline ends came to 21 bases. The CDR3 is 17 residues long. CDR1 and CDR2 from the germline V gene are LGHNT and FRNRAP. The CDR3 is CASEVDSEGGGNQPQHF. Written as DNA, the CDR3 is TGTGCTAGTGAAGTGGACAGCGAAGGAGGTGGCAATCAGCCCCAGCATTTT.

This clone was detected once. The chain carries TRBV5-4 and TRBJ1-1, with D unresolved. Germline V lookup: CDR1 SGHNT, CDR2 YYREEE (reference sequence). The CDR3 loop spans 14 amino acids. V lost 3 bases and J lost 1, with 10 bases in between. The CDR3 DNA is TGTGCCAGCAGCTCTACCATAACGAACACTGAAGCTTTCTTT. Its translation: CASSSTITNTEAFF. Full variable domain (rest looked up from reference TRBV5-4 and TRBJ1-1): ETGVTQSPTHLIKTRGQQVTLRCSSQSGHNTVSWYQQALGQGPQFIFQYYREEENGRGNFPPRFSGLQFPNYSSELNVNALELDDSALYLCASSSTITNTEAFFGQGTRLTVV.